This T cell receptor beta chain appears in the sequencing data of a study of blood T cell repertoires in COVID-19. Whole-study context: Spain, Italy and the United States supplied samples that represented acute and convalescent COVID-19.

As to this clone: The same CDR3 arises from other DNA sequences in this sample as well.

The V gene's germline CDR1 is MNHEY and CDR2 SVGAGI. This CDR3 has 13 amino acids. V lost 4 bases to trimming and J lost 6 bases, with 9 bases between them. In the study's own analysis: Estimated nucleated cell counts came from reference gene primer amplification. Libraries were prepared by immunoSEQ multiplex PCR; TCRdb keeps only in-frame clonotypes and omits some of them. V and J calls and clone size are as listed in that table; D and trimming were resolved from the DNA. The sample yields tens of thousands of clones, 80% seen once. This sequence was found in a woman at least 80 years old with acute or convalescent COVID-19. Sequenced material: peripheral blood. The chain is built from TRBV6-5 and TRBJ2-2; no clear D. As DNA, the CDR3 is TGTGCCAGCAGTTCGCGGTTCGCCGGGGAGCTGTTTTTT. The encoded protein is CASSSRFAGELFF.